These T cell receptor beta chains were read from a single sample in a study of graft-versus-host responses after intestinal transplantation. Produced via immunoSEQ multiplex PCR; TCRdb's table is partial and in-frame only. This sample has around 13,000 clones, with around 80% found just once. The sample here was PBMCs, taken roughly 130 days after transplant. These receptors originate from a human patient who received an intestinal transplant, so some T cells may come from the graft donor. CDR3s include the opening cysteine and the closing phenylalanine or tryptophan. D genes are given only for firm matches. Size values are once, few and many counts, or a class for expanded clones, and some rows have none.

V gene	J gene	D gene	clone size	CDR3 DNA	CDR3 protein
TRBV6-5	TRBJ1-3	NA	NA	TGTGCCAGCAGCTGGGGCAGTGGAAACACCATATATTTT	CASSWGSGNTIYF
TRBV7-9	TRBJ2-7	NA	NA	TGTGCCAGCAGCTCCACCCAATTGGGACGGTACTCCTACGAGCAGTACTTC	CASSSTQLGRYSYEQYF
TRBV30	TRBJ2-5	NA	NA	TGTGCCTGGAGTGTCGGGGGAGAGACCCAGTACTTC	CAWSVGGETQYF
TRBV7-9	TRBJ2-3	TRBD2	NA	TGTGCCAGCAGCTTAACAGGGACTAGCGGGACGAGTATTGATACGCAGTATTTT	CASSLTGTSGTSIDTQYF
TRBV30	TRBJ2-2	NA	NA	TGTGCCTGGGGCTACGGTACCGGGGAGCTGTTTTTT	CAWGYGTGELFF
TRBV5-1	TRBJ2-3	NA	once	TGCGCCAGCAGCCTTAGCGGCACAGATACGCAGTATTTT	CASSLSGTDTQYF
TRBV11-2	TRBJ2-7	NA	NA	TGTGCCAGCAGCCTGACTCCTGCCCACTACGAGCAGTACTTC	CASSLTPAHYEQYF
TRBV5-7	TRBJ2-1	NA	NA	TGTGCCAGCAGCTTAAGCGGGCCATACAATGAGCAGTTCTTC	CASSLSGPYNEQFF
TRBV29-1	TRBJ1-1	NA	NA	TGCAGCGTGAAGGGGGGGCCAGCGGGGTGGAACACTGAAGCTTTCTTT	CSVKGGPAGWNTEAFF
TRBV30	TRBJ2-5	TRBD1	NA	TGTGCCTTAATGAGGGGGCCGGAGACCCAGTACTTC	CALMRGPETQYF
TRBV27	TRBJ1-5	NA	few	TGTGCCAGCAGTTTCATAGGAAGACGGATCAATCAGCCCCAGCATTTT	CASSFIGRRINQPQHF
TRBV5-4	TRBJ2-1	NA	NA	TGTGCCAGCAACCTACAGGGTTGGTCCTACAATGAGCAGTTCTTC	CASNLQGWSYNEQFF